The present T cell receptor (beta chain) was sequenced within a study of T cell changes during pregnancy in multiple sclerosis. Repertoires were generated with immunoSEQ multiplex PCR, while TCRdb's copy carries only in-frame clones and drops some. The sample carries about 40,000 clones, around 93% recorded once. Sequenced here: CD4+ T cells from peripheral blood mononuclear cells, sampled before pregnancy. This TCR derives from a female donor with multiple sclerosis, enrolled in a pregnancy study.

This chain's CDR3 is CASVAGQGLLANYGYTF. For the CDR3, the DNA is TGTGCTAGTGTAGCGGGACAGGGGCTTCTAGCTAACTATGGCTACACCTTC. The chain uses TRBV12-5 and TRBJ1-2; TRBD1 matches at 10 bases. This CDR3 region has 17 residues. From germline, CDR1 is LGHNT and CDR2 FRNRAP. The junction had 11 bases not matched to a gene; V was cut back by 7 bases and J by 0 bases.